The rows below give T cell receptor beta chains drawn from one sample of a study of sequential checkpoint blockade in melanoma. The assay was immunoSEQ multiplex PCR, and TCRdb's table has in-frame clones only and misses some. The sample contains under 20,000 clones, over 65% of which appear only once. The sample was tumor tissue (inferred from file names), taken from a patient given nivolumab and ipilimumab in sequence. The receptor source for this set is a human donor with melanoma. CDR3s include the opening cysteine and the closing phenylalanine or tryptophan. Each record gives: CDR3 length, V gene, D gene, J gene, clone size, CDR3 DNA, CDR3 protein. A D gene is named only where the DNA matches it firmly. The size entry is marked missing in some rows and otherwise reads once, few, many or a size class.

16	TRBV2	NA	TRBJ2-1	NA	TGTGCCAGCATGAAGGCATACGGGTCGGGGTATCATGAGCAGTTCTTC	CASMKAYGSGYHEQFF
14	TRBV6-8	NA	TRBJ1-1	NA	TGTGCCAGCAGTTACTGGCAGGGTCACACTGAAGCTTTCTTT	CASSYWQGHTEAFF
11	TRBV30	NA	TRBJ2-5	once	TGTGCCTGGAGCCCCCAAGAGACCCAGTACTTC	CAWSPQETQYF
15	TRBV19	NA	TRBJ2-1	NA	TGTGCCAGTAGTATAGGGCTTAATTCCTACAATGAGCAGTTCTTC	CASSIGLNSYNEQFF
13	TRBV18	NA	TRBJ1-1	few	TGTGCCAGCTCACCGACCGCCCAGGCTGAAGCTTTCTTT	CASSPTAQAEAFF
12	TRBV29-1	NA	TRBJ1-2	NA	TGCAGCGTCCGAGTTACAGACTATGGCTACACCTTC	CSVRVTDYGYTF
13	TRBV6-8	NA	TRBJ1-2	NA	TGTGCCAGCAGTTACGGAAGGGGCTATGGCTACACCTTC	CASSYGRGYGYTF
17	TRBV6-8	TRBD2	TRBJ2-1	NA	TGTGCCAGCAGCCGACGGACTAGCGGGGGGATCTACAATGAGCAGTTCTTC	CASSRRTSGGIYNEQFF
17	TRBV28	TRBD1	TRBJ1-5	few	TGTGCCAGCAGTTTGACAGGGGAGGAAGTGTACGGTCAGCCCCAGCATTTT	CASSLTGEEVYGQPQHF
13	TRBV18	NA	TRBJ1-3	few	TGTGCCAGCTCACCAGATTCCGGAAACACCATATATTTT	CASSPDSGNTIYF
15	TRBV15	NA	TRBJ1-5	NA	TGTGCCACCAGCAGAGACTGGGGGGCACATCAGCCCCAGCATTTT	CATSRDWGAHQPQHF
19	TRBV11-3	NA	TRBJ2-7	NA	TGTGCCAGCAGCCCGGGGGACAGCGGAAACCGAGGTAATCCCTACGAGCAGTACTTC	CASSPGDSGNRGNPYEQYF
13	TRBV9	NA	TRBJ1-5	NA	TGTGCCAGCTGTGGACAAATCGATCAGCCCCAGCATTTT	CASCGQIDQPQHF
14	TRBV6-8	NA	TRBJ2-1	NA	TGTGCCAGCCGGATGAGGGGGATGGTCAATGAGCAGTTCTTC	CASRMRGMVNEQFF
13	TRBV19	NA	TRBJ2-7	NA	TGTGCCAGTAGTCAGGGGCACTTATACGAGCAGTACTTC	CASSQGHLYEQYF
13	TRBV30	NA	TRBJ2-7	NA	TGTGCCTGGAGTGTCGGCTACCTCTACGAGCAGTACTTC	CAWSVGYLYEQYF
14	TRBV7-1	TRBD2	TRBJ2-1	NA	TGTGCCAGCAGCTTAGCGGGAGTGTTTAATGAGCAGTTCTTC	CASSLAGVFNEQFF
13	TRBV29-1	NA	TRBJ2-3	NA	TGCAGCGTTTTGTGGGAGGATGGAGATACGCAGTATTTT	CSVLWEDGDTQYF
16	TRBV27	TRBD2	TRBJ2-7	NA	TGTGCCACCAGTGACCTCCCTAGCGGGGGATCCTACGAGCAGTACTTC	CATSDLPSGGSYEQYF
16	TRBV5-1	TRBD1	TRBJ2-7	NA	TGCGCCAGCAGCAACGGTCGGACAGGGAAAGTTTACGAGCAGTACTTC	CASSNGRTGKVYEQYF
13	TRBV10-2	NA	TRBJ1-5	NA	TGCGCCATCAGTGAGTCGCCAGGTCAGCCCCAGCATTTT	CAISESPGQPQHF
18	TRBV23-1	TRBD1	TRBJ1-6	NA	TGCGCCAGCACTGGGACAGGCTCTTTATTAGGGCAAGGTTCACCCCTCCACTTT	CASTGTGSLLGQGSPLHF